This T cell receptor (beta chain) derives from a study of CD8 T cells in Susac syndrome (dated by TCRdb to between 2017 and 2020). About the full investigation: The study used repertoire sequencing to test whether antigen drove CD8+ T cell activation and differentiation in Susac syndrome.

Findings and caveats that apply to the study as a whole: The TCR sequencing and HLA analysis was acknowledged to have included a relatively small number of individuals.

As regards this clonotype: Its target antigen remains unknown. The record has no base qualities; no much larger clone is one base away.

Peripheral blood CD8+ and CD4+ T cells from healthy donors, Susac syndrome patients and multiple sclerosis patients were profiled using high-throughput TCR beta sequencing. The multiple sclerosis controls were treatment-naive patients whose relapsing-remitting disease, either stable or active, fulfilled the revised McDonald criteria. Bulk CD8+ and CD4+ T cells were purified by magnetic negative isolation, while CD8+ TEMRA cells were enriched using FACS. Blood was drawn into EDTA tubes, processed within 24 hours, and PBMCs were isolated by density gradient centrifugation. PBMCs intended for TCR sequencing were frozen in liquid nitrogen and were later thawed in a 37 degrees C water bath. The sorted or isolated CD4+, CD8+ and CD8+ TEMRA cells had a purity of 90% or higher. RNA was extracted using the RNeasy kit, and roughly 0.45 to 1 ug of the RNA was reverse transcribed with random hexamers. TCR beta CDR3 regions were amplified with the immunoSEQ multiplex PCR assay covering 54 Vbeta and 13 Jbeta segments. PCR amplification bias was corrected using a synthetic template baseline for primer optimization and computational correction. On the study's bioinformatics: Only productive sequences were kept, with reads annotated to V, D and J genes according to IMGT and analyzed in immunoSEQ Analyzer. Clonality was calculated as one minus the Shannon entropy normalized by log2 of the number of productive unique sequences. For each patient and control, public and private clones were evaluated among the 100 most prevalent clones. A clone was defined as Susac-specific if it was absent from the healthy and MS cohorts, from 950 to 1,300 published viral clones and from other ImmuneACCESS disease sequences. The public reads were run again by TCRdb, first through fastp at Q25 and then through MiXCR, and only productive beta chains were kept. Under each unique CDR3 protein, matching rows form one entry showing the most common genes and DNA. What appears here as the V and J calls and clone size reflects TCRdb's work, not the paper's. The sample contains approximately 150,000 distinct CDR3 sequences, about 94% of them found a single time. The ten biggest clones cover roughly 0.1% of the sample.

Reading from cysteine to phenylalanine, the CDR3 counts 12 amino acids. The CDR3 DNA has 36 bases and is translated from base 1. V lost 4 bases and J lost 6 bases; the stretch between them is 11 bases long. CDR1 and CDR2 (SGHNT, YYREEE) derive from the germline V gene (reference sequence). Recombination linked TRBV5-4 to TRBJ2-7; the D segment could be TRBD1, given 6 matching bases. The sequenced material came from CD4+ T cells from PBMCs. This receptor was identified in a human donor with multiple sclerosis. CDR3 protein: CASSVVRGEQYF. Here is the DNA: TGTGCCAGCAGCGTGGTCAGGGGCGAGCAGTACTTC.